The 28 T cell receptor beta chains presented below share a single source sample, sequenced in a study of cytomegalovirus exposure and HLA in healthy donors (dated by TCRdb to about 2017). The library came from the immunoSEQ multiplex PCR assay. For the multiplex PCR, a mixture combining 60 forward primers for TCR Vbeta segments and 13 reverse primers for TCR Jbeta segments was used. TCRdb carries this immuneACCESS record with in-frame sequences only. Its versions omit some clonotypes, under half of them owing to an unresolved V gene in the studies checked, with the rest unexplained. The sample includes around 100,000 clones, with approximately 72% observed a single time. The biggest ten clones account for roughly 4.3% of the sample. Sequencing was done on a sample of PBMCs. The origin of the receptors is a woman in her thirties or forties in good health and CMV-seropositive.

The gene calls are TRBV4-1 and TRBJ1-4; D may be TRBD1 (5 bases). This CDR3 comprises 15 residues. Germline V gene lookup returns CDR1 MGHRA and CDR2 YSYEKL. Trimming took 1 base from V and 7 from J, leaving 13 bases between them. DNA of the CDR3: TGCGCCAGCAGCCAAGGGGCCGTTAGGGGTGAAAAACTGTTTTTT. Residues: CASSQGAVRGEKLFF.

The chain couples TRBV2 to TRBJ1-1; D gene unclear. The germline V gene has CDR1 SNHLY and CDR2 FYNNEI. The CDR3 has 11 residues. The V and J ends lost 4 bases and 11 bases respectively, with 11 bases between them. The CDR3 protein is CASSVEIRAFF. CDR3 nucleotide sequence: TGTGCCAGCAGTGTAGAGATCAGGGCTTTCTTT.

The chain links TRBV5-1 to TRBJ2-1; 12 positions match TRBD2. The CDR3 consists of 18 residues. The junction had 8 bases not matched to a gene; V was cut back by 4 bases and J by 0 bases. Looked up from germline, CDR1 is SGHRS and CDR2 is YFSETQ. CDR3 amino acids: CASSTRTSGMYSYNEQFF. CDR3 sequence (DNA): TGCGCCAGCAGCACCCGGACTAGCGGGATGTACTCCTACAATGAGCAGTTCTTC.

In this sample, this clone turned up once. The CDR3 DNA reads as TGTGCCAGCACAGTCTCCTCTGGAAACACCATATATTTT. Translating gives CASTVSSGNTIYF. The chain employs TRBV2 and TRBJ1-3; no reliable D call. Germline V lookup: CDR1 SNHLY, CDR2 FYNNEI. The germline V and J ends were trimmed by 7 bases and 0 bases, with 7 bases remaining between them. The CDR3 runs 13 residues.

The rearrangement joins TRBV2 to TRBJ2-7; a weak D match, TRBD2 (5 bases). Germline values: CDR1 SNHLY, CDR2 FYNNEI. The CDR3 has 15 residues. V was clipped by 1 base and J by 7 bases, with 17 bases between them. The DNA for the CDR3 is TGTGCCAGCAGTGAAGGTTTAGGACTCCCAGCGGAGCAGTACTTC. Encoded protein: CASSEGLGLPAEQYF.

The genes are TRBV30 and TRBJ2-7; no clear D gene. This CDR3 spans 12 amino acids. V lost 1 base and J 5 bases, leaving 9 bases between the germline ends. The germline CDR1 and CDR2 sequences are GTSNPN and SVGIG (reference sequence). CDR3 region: CAWSDSRHEQYF. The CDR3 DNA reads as TGTGCCTGGAGTGACTCTAGGCACGAGCAGTACTTC.

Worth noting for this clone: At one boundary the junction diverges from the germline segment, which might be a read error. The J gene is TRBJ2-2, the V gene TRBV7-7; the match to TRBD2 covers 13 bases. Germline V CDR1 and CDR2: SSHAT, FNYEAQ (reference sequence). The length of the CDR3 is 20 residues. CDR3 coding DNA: TGTGCTAGCAGCTTACCTGGACTAGCGGGAGTCCCCGCGAACACCGGGGAGCTGTTTTTT. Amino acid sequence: CASSLPGLAGVPANTGELFF.

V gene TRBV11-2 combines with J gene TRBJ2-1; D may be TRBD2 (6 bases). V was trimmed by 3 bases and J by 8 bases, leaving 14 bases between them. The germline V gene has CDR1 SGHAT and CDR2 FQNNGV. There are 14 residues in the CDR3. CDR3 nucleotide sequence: TGTGCCAGCAGCTTTTTGACTAGGATTGATGAGCAGTTCTTC. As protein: CASSFLTRIDEQFF.

This CDR3 reads CASREGQGVGPQHF. For the CDR3, the DNA is TGTGCCAGCAGGGAGGGACAGGGGGTAGGGCCCCAGCATTTT. This sequence joins TRBV6-4 and TRBJ1-5, with 11 bases identical to TRBD1. The germline CDR1 and CDR2 sequences are MRHNA and SNTAGT. V dropped 6 bases and J dropped 9; count of bases not matched to a gene: 7. CDR3 length equals 14 residues.

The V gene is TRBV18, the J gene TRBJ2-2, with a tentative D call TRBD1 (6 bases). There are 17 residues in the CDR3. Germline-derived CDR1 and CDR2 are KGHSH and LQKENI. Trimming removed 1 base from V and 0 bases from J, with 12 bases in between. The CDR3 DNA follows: TGTGCCAGCTCACCACTCTTAGGGGGAGCGAACACCGGGGAGCTGTTTTTT. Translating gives CASSPLLGGANTGELFF.

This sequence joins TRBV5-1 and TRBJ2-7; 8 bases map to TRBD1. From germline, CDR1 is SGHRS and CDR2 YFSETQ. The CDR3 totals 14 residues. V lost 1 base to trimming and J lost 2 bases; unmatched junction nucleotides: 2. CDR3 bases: TGCGCCAGCAGCTTGCTACAGGGGGCCTACGAGCAGTACTTC. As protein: CASSLLQGAYEQYF.

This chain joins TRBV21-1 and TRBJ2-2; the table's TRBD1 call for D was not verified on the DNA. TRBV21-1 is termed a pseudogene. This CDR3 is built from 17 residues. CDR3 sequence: CASRESGQGPNTGELFF. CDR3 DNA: TGTGCCAGCAGGGAAAGTGGACAGGGTCCGAACACCGGGGAGCTGTTTTTT.

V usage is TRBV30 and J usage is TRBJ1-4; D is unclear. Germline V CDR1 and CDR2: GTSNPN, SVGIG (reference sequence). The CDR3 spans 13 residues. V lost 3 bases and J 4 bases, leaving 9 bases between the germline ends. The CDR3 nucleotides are TGTGCCTGGAGCGGGAGGCATAATGAAAAACTGTTTTTT. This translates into CAWSGRHNEKLFF.

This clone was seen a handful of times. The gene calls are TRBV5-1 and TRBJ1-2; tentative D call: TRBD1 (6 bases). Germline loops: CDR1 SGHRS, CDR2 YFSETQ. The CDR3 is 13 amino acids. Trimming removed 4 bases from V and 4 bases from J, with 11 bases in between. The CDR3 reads CASSPGAGYGYTF. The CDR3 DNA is TGCGCCAGCAGCCCAGGGGCAGGCTATGGCTACACCTTC.

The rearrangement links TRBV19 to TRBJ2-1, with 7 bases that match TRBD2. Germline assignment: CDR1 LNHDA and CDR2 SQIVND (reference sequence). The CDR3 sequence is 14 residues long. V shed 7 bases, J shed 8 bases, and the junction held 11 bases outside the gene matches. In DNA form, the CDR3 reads TGTGCCAGTAAGGATGGCGGGAGTCGTTATGAGCAGTTCTTC. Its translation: CASKDGGSRYEQFF.

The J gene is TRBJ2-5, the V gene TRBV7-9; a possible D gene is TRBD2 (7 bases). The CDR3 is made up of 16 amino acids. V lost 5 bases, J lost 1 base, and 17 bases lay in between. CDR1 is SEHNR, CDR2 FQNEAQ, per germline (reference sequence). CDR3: CASSRSGGGGQETQYF. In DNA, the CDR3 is TGTGCCAGCAGCCGGTCGGGGGGAGGGGGCCAAGAGACCCAGTACTTC.

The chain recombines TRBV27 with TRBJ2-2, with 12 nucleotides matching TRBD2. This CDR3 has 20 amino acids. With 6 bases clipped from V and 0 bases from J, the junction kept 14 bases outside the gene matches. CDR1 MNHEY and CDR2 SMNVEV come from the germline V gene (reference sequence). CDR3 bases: TGTGCCAGCAGCCCCAGGGGGGCTAGCGGGAGGGACTCGAACACCGGGGAGCTGTTTTTT. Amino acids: CASSPRGASGRDSNTGELFF.

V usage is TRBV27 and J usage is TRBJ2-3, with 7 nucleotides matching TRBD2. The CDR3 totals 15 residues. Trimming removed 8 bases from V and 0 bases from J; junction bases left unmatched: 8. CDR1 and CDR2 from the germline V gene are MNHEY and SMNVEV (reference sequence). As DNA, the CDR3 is TGTGCCAGCCGACCAGGGACTATGAGCACAGATACGCAGTATTTT. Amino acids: CASRPGTMSTDTQYF.

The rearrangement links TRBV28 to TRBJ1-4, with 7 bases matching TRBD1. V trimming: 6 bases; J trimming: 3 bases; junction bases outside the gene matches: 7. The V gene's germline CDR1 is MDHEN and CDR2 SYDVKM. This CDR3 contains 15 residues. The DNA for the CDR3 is TGTGCCAGCAGGCAGCAGGGGGTAGCTAATGAAAAACTGTTTTTT. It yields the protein CASRQQGVANEKLFF.

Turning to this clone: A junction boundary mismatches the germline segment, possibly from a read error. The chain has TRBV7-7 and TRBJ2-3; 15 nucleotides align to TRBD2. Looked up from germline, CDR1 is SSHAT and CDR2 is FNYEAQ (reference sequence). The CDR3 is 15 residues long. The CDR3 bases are TGTGCTAGCAGCCCGGGACTAGCGGGAGGCGATACGCAGTATTTT. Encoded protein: CASSPGLAGGDTQYF.

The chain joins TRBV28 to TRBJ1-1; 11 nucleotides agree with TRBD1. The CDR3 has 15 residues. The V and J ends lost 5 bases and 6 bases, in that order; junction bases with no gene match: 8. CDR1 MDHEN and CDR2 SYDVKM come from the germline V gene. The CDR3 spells CASSTRTGGVAEAFF. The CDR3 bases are TGTGCCAGCAGTACAAGGACAGGGGGCGTGGCTGAAGCTTTCTTT.

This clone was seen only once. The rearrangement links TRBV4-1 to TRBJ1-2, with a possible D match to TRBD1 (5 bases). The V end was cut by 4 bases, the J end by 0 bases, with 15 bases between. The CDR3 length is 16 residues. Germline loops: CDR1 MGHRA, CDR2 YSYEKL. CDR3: CASSRMGGTANYGYTF. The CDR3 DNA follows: TGCGCCAGCAGCCGGATGGGGGGGACTGCTAACTATGGCTACACCTTC.

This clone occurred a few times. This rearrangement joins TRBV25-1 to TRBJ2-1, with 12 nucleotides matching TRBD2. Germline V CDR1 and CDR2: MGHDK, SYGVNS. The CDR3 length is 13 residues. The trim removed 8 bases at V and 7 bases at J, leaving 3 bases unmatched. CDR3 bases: TGTGCCAGCCAAGGGACTAGCGGGAATGAGCAGTTCTTC. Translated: CASQGTSGNEQFF.

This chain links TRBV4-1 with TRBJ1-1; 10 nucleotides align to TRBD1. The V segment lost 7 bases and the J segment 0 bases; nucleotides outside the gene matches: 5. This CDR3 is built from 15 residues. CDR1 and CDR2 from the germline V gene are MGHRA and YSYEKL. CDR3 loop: CASTGTGVLNTEAFF. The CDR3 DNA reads TGCGCCAGCACCGGGACAGGGGTTCTGAACACTGAAGCTTTCTTT.

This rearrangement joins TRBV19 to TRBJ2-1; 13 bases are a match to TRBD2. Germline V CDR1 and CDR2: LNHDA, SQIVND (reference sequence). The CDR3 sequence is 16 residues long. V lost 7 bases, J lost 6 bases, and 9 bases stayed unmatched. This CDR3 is CASKGLAGQTSNEQFF. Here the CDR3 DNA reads TGTGCCAGTAAGGGACTAGCGGGACAGACTTCCAATGAGCAGTTCTTC.

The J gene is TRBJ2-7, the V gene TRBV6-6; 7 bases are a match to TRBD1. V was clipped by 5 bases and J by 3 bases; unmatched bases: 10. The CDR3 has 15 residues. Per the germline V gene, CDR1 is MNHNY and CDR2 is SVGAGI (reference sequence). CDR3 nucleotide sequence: TGTGCCAGCAGTGGCCGGGACAGAGTCTACTACGAGCAGTACTTC. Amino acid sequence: CASSGRDRVYYEQYF.

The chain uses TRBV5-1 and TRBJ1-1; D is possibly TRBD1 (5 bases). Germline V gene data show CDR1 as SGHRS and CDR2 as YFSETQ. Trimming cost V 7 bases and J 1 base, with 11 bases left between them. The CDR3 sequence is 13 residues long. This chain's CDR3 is CASRGGENTEAFF. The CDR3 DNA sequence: TGCGCCAGCCGCGGGGGAGAGAACACTGAAGCTTTCTTT.

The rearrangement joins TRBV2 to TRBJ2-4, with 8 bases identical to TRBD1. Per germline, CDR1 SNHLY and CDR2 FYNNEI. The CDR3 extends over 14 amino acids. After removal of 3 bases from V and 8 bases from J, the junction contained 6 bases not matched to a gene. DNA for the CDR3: TGTGCCAGCAGTGATGCAGGGGGCGCCTACATTCAGTACTTC. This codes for CASSDAGGAYIQYF.